This T cell receptor (beta chain) was sequenced for a study of shared clonotypes between healthy human individuals. Sorted-subset replicate PCRs used 150 to 200 ng DNA, some 33,000 T cell genomes. TCRdb's table, derived via immunoSEQ multiplex PCR, lists solely in-frame clones and lacks some. The sample holds more than 1 million clones, around 82% seen once. Trimming removed 1 base from V and 3 bases from J, with 7 bases in between. Germline V lookup: CDR1 SGHNT, CDR2 YENEEA. The CDR3 contains 13 residues. A word on this clone: What it binds is not known. Other DNA sequences in the same sample also yield this CDR3.

A CD45RA+ naive subset and a CD45RA-negative memory subset were split from CD4+ cells. Whole-study results and caveats: Generally, naive subsets (rather than memory subsets) showed larger estimated richness.

This sequence was found in a man younger than 35 in good health. Some clones in this sample may be carry-over from other donors' samples. The V call is TRBV11-3, the J call TRBJ2-7, with D unclear. The sequenced sample consisted of memory CD4+ T cells from PBMCs. Subset: CD45RA-negative fraction. CDR3 residues: CASSLGHSYEQYF. CDR3 nucleotides: TGTGCCAGCAGCTTAGGTCATAGCTACGAGCAGTACTTC.